The rows below give T cell receptor beta chains drawn from one sample of a study of T cell responses to AZD1222 COVID-19 vaccine. Clones were sequenced by immunoSEQ multiplex PCR, and TCRdb holds only the in-frame ones, with some missing. Of about 110,000 clones in the sample, 85% to 90% are singletons; the top ten hold roughly 15%. Sequencing was performed on peripheral blood, taken 28 days after the second AZD1222 dose. Every receptor here comes from an adult who received the AZD1222 COVID-19 vaccine. The CDR3 runs from the conserved cysteine through the conserved F or W. A D gene is named only where the DNA matches it firmly. Only some rows state a clone size, as once, few, many or a class for expanded clones.

J gene | clone size | V gene | D gene | CDR3 protein | CDR3 DNA
TRBJ1-6 | . | TRBV4-1 | . | CASSQVQVVRKSPLHF | TGCGCCAGCAGCCAAGTACAGGTTGTACGGAAATCACCCCTCCACTTT
TRBJ2-3 | . | TRBV18 | TRBD1 | CASSTGGITDTQYF | TGTGCCAGCTCAACAGGGGGCATCACAGATACGCAGTATTTT
TRBJ1-2 | once | TRBV5-6 | TRBD1 | CASSWAGQTYGYTF | TGTGCCAGCAGCTGGGCGGGACAGACGTATGGCTACACCTTC
TRBJ2-5 | . | TRBV3-1/TRBV3-2 | . | CASSQSWAPGETQYF | TGTGCCAGCAGCCAAAGCTGGGCTCCCGGGGAGACCCAGTACTTC
TRBJ1-1 | . | TRBV2 | . | CASRGLLGGTEAFF | TGTGCCAGCAGGGGTTTGTTGGGGGGCACTGAAGCTTTCTTT
TRBJ1-3 | . | TRBV30 | . | CAWSSRPYRLLTGNTIYF | TGTGCCTGGAGTTCGAGGCCCTACAGGTTGCTAACTGGAAACACCATATATTTT
TRBJ2-3 | . | TRBV4-2 | TRBD2 | CASRAGGAGTDTQYF | TGTGCCAGCCGGGCGGGGGGGGCGGGGACAGATACGCAGTATTTT
TRBJ2-3 | once | TRBV6-1 | . | CASSEGQTTDTQYF | TGTGCCAGCAGTGAAGGGCAGACCACAGATACGCAGTATTTT
TRBJ1-1 | . | TRBV5-6 | TRBD1 | CASSLGGGAGPEAFF | TGTGCCAGCAGCTTGGGAGGGGGCGCGGGGCCTGAAGCTTTCTTT
TRBJ2-2 | . | TRBV27 | TRBD2 | CASSFIAGSGTGELFF | TGTGCCAGCAGTTTTATAGCGGGAAGTGGCACCGGGGAGCTGTTTTTT
TRBJ2-5 | . | TRBV29-1 | . | CSVETRQEETQYF | TGCAGCGTTGAAACCCGACAAGAAGAGACCCAGTACTTC
TRBJ1-5 | . | TRBV12-3/TRBV12-4 | . | CASRWGSQPQHF | TGTGCCAGCAGATGGGGGAGCCAGCCCCAGCATTTT
TRBJ2-7 | . | TRBV5-1 | TRBD2 | CASSLASGSSYEQYF | TGCGCCAGCAGCTTGGCTAGCGGGAGCTCCTACGAGCAGTACTTC
TRBJ2-1 | . | TRBV5-5 | . | CASSFWGQGNEQFF | TGTGCCAGCAGCTTCTGGGGCCAGGGGAATGAGCAGTTCTTC
TRBJ2-7 | . | TRBV18 | . | CASSPPGSYEQYF | TGTGCCAGCTCACCACCGGGCTCCTACGAGCAGTACTTC
TRBJ1-2 | . | TRBV2 | TRBD1 | CASSRRGRLSSYTF | TGTGCCAGCAGTAGGAGGGGGCGTTTATCTAGCTACACCTTC
TRBJ1-6 | . | TRBV28 | . | CASSQTGPGRTLHF | TGTGCCAGCAGTCAAACCGGGCCGGGTAGGACCCTCCACTTT
TRBJ1-3 | . | TRBV5-4 | . | CASSLRGLDTIYF | TGTGCCAGCAGCTTGCGGGGGCTTGACACCATATATTTT
TRBJ2-7 | . | TRBV4-2 | . | CASSQERVSYEQYF | TGTGCCAGCAGCCAAGAAAGGGTCAGCTACGAGCAGTACTTC
TRBJ2-7 | . | TRBV12-2 | . | CASRSLLLAGVDEQYF | TGTGCAAGTCGCTCCCTTCTACTAGCGGGAGTTGACGAGCAGTACTTC
TRBJ2-1 | . | TRBV5-1 | TRBD2 | CASGPGGSSDLSSYNEQFF | TGCGCCAGCGGCCCGGGCGGGAGTAGCGACCTGAGCTCCTACAATGAGCAGTTCTTC
TRBJ1-6 | few | TRBV30 | . | CAWSKADARNSPLHF | TGTGCCTGGAGTAAGGCCGACGCGCGTAATTCACCCCTCCACTTT
TRBJ2-7 | . | TRBV28 | . | CASRWDGAYEQYF | TGTGCCAGCAGATGGGACGGAGCCTACGAGCAGTACTTC
TRBJ1-2 | many | TRBV5-4 | . | CASSRAAGPNYGYTF | TGTGCCAGCAGCCGAGCGGCGGGACCGAACTATGGCTACACCTTC
TRBJ1-4 | . | TRBV11-2 | . | CASSLESVNEKLFF | TGTGCCAGCAGCTTAGAATCAGTAAATGAAAAACTGTTTTTT
TRBJ1-1 | . | TRBV6-5 | . | CASSRNRDTEAFF | TGTGCCAGCAGCCGAAACAGGGACACTGAAGCTTTCTTT
TRBJ2-7 | once | TRBV4-1 | . | CASSQVRFGRGTYEQYF | TGCGCCAGCAGCCAAGTCCGGTTCGGGCGCGGCACCTACGAGCAGTACTTC
TRBJ2-5 | . | TRBV2 | . | CASSGFPQETQYF | TGTGCCAGCAGTGGTTTCCCACAAGAGACCCAGTACTTC
TRBJ2-2 | once | TRBV30 | . | CAWSPLMNTGELFF | TGTGCCTGGAGTCCCCTGATGAACACCGGGGAGCTGTTTTTT
TRBJ2-1 | . | TRBV5-4 | . | CASSSAPGATYNEQFF | TGTGCCAGCAGCTCCGCCCCAGGTGCGACTTACAATGAGCAGTTCTTC
TRBJ1-1 | . | TRBV10-3 | . | CAISFGTQNTEAFF | TGTGCCATCAGTTTCGGGACTCAGAACACTGAAGCTTTCTTT
TRBJ2-7 | . | TRBV5-6 | . | CASSWDGPYEQYF | TGTGCCAGCAGCTGGGACGGGCCCTACGAGCAGTACTTC
TRBJ2-7 | . | TRBV19 | . | CASSENLGYEQYF | TGTGCCAGTAGTGAGAACCTTGGGTACGAGCAGTACTTC
TRBJ2-2 | . | TRBV7-8 | . | CASRNVGGAGTGELFF | TGTGCCAGCAGGAATGTGGGGGGTGCGGGGACCGGGGAGCTGTTTTTT
TRBJ2-5 | . | TRBV7-2 | TRBD2 | CASSLVGGRGQETQYF | TGTGCCAGCAGCTTAGTTGGCGGGAGGGGCCAAGAGACCCAGTACTTC
TRBJ2-3 | . | TRBV29-1 | TRBD2 | CSVEKPGTSVSSTDTQYF | TGCAGCGTTGAAAAACCCGGGACTAGCGTATCTAGCACAGATACGCAGTATTTT